This T cell receptor (beta chain) was identified during a study of blood T cell repertoires in COVID-19. In the study overall: Acute and convalescent COVID-19 samples came from the United States, Italy and Spain. PBMCs, B-cell-depleted T cells, or T cells were the source of the cDNA or gDNA that made up the material.

This CDR3 is 13 amino acids long. Trimming left V 0 bases short and J 4 bases short, with 6 bases between. Germline loops: CDR1 LGHDT, CDR2 YNNKEL (reference sequence). Here immunoSEQ multiplex PCR was the method, and the copy in TCRdb shows in-frame clones only, minus some. Found here are about 350,000 clones, roughly 90% of them singletons; the top ten hold approximately 1%. Participants reported their clinical history, and cohort assignment relied on those reports. Two consecutive negative NP/OP PCR tests, clearance, or resolved symptoms defined Cohort 3 recovery. The chain has TRBV3-1 (or the pseudogene TRBV3-2) and TRBJ1-2; D gene unclear. The sequence was obtained from a woman aged 25 to 39 who had recovered from COVID-19. Sequencing input: PBMCs or T cells enriched from blood (not recorded which). This CDR3 reads CASSQEVLYGYTF. The CDR3 region has the DNA TGTGCCAGCAGCCAAGAAGTACTCTATGGCTACACCTTC.